What follows describes a single TCR beta chain. Its antigen is as yet unknown. It was with 60 Vbeta and 13 Jbeta primers that the PCR ran. Here immunoSEQ multiplex PCR was the method, and the copy in TCRdb shows in-frame clones only, minus some. Of about 120,000 clones listed, about 76% are singletons. The CDR3 length is 14 residues. Germline V gives CDR1 MNHEY, CDR2 SVGAGI. Deletions cut 6 bases from V and 2 bases from J, with 10 bases between. This entry comes from a study of cytomegalovirus exposure and HLA in healthy donors. Study-level findings and limits: Sequences of the TCR beta chain were said to predict the HLA-A and HLA-B alleles of most subjects accurately. Being indistinguishable, some V segments were excluded, TRBV6-2 and TRBV6-3 among them. Usually a TCR sequence was rare, but some public TCRs were found in many donors.

The sample consisted of PBMCs. The TCR sequence derives from a middle-aged woman in good health and CMV-seropositive. The genes are TRBV6-5 and TRBJ1-4, with D possibly TRBD1 on 6 matching bases. CDR3: CASRGGGTNEKLFF. The CDR3 DNA is TGTGCCAGCAGGGGAGGGGGGACTAATGAAAAACTGTTTTTT.